These 16 T cell receptor beta chains were sequenced from one sample in a study of blood T cell repertoires in COVID-19. Only in-frame clones appear in the TCRdb table, and some are missing; sequencing was by immunoSEQ multiplex PCR. The data show approximately 360,000 clones, approximately 87% seen once. The source material was PBMCs or T cells enriched from blood (not recorded which). The receptors here all came from a man aged 35-49 years in a cohort exposed to, infected with or recovered from COVID-19 (not recorded which).

This chain links TRBV6-6 with TRBJ2-7; D is possibly TRBD2 (7 bases). Germline CDR1 MNHNY, CDR2 SVGAGI (reference sequence). CDR3 size: 13 residues. The V gene lost 5 bases and the J gene lost 7 bases, with 15 bases spanning the gap. CDR3 coding DNA: TGTGCCAGCAGTCGGGGGGCCCCCTTAGAGCAGTACTTC. It codes for CASSRGAPLEQYF.

The V and J genes are TRBV30 and TRBJ2-7; 8 nucleotides agree with TRBD2. The CDR3 contains 15 residues. CDR1 GTSNPN and CDR2 SVGIG come from the germline V gene (reference sequence). Losses at the gene ends were 2 bases for V and 0 bases for J; bases not matched to a gene: 6. CDR3 nucleotides: TGTGCCTGGAGTCACACTAGCGGCCGCTCCTACGAGCAGTACTTC. Translation: CAWSHTSGRSYEQYF. Full variable domain (outside the CDR3, taken from reference TRBV30 and TRBJ2-7): SQTIHQWPATLVQPVGSPLSLECTVEGTSNPNLYWYRQAAGRGLQLLFYSVGIGQISSEVPQNLSASRPQDRQFILSSKKLLLSDSGFYLCAWSHTSGRSYEQYFGPGTRLTVT.

The V call is TRBV5-6, the J call TRBJ2-3, with 9 bases lining up with TRBD2. CDR1 is SGHDT and CDR2 is YYEEEE in the germline V gene. V gave up 0 bases and J gave up 0 bases; unmatched junction bases: 2. The CDR3 runs 16 residues. This CDR3 reads CASSLELAGSTDTQYF. Written as DNA, the CDR3 is TGTGCCAGCAGCTTGGAACTAGCGGGTAGCACAGATACGCAGTATTTT.

The chain employs TRBV10-1 and TRBJ2-1, with a weak D call TRBD1 (6 bases). This CDR3 is built from 13 residues. Per the germline V gene, CDR1 is WNHNN and CDR2 is SYGVQD (reference sequence). The V gene lost 4 bases and the J gene lost 10 bases, with 14 bases spanning the gap. The CDR3 is CASSGQGIWEQFF. CDR3 bases: TGCGCCAGCAGTGGCCAGGGGATCTGGGAGCAGTTCTTC.

The chain is built from TRBV29-1 and TRBJ2-3; 7 bases fit TRBD2. The V and J ends lost 0 bases and 7 bases, in that order; junction bases with no gene match: 13. CDR1 SQVTM and CDR2 ANQGSEA come from the germline V gene. The CDR3 extends over 16 amino acids. The CDR3 DNA reads TGCAGCGTTGAAGATCCAACTAGCGTCGGGGGGTATACGCAGTATTTT. This encodes CSVEDPTSVGGYTQYF.

The gene calls are TRBV10-1 and TRBJ1-3; possibly TRBD1 for D (5 bases). In germline, CDR1 is WNHNN, CDR2 SYGVQD (reference sequence). CDR3 length: 14 amino acids. V was clipped by 4 bases and J by 2 bases, with 9 bases between them. The CDR3 DNA reads TGCGCCAGCAGTGCCGCAGGGACTGGAAACACCATATATTTT. Its protein is CASSAAGTGNTIYF.

The V call is TRBV24-1, the J call TRBJ2-3, with D possibly matching TRBD2 (5 bases). CDR3 size: 15 residues. Trimming shortened V by 4 bases and J by 2 bases, and 12 bases separated the two germline ends. Germline lookup yields CDR1 KGHDR and CDR2 SFDVKD. DNA of the CDR3: TGTGCCACCAGTGACCCCAGCGGCTACACAGATACGCAGTATTTT. Its translation: CATSDPSGYTDTQYF.

The genes are TRBV20-1 and TRBJ1-1, with D uncertain. V lost 3 bases and J 5 bases, leaving 4 bases between the germline ends. From germline, CDR1 is DFQATT and CDR2 SNEGSKA (reference sequence). The CDR3 covers 10 residues. The CDR3 reads CSARRTEAFF. CDR3 in DNA: TGCAGTGCTAGGCGGACTGAAGCTTTCTTT.

The chain links TRBV20-1 to TRBJ1-5; TRBD1 is a possible D gene (5 bases). Looked up from germline, CDR1 is DFQATT and CDR2 is SNEGSKA (reference sequence). The germline V and J ends were trimmed by 3 bases and 3 bases, with 12 bases remaining between them. The CDR3 sequence is 14 residues long. The CDR3 nucleotides are TGCAGTGCTAGTGTAGGGGTACTCAATCAGCCCCAGCATTTT. As protein: CSASVGVLNQPQHF.

The chain is built from TRBV27 and TRBJ1-1, with no clear D. The CDR3 is 13 residues long. Germline V gives CDR1 MNHEY, CDR2 SMNVEV (reference sequence). Trimming took off 7 bases at V and 1 base at J, with 10 bases between the two ends. The CDR3 protein is CASKLTENTEAFF. As DNA, the CDR3 is TGTGCCAGCAAACTAACGGAGAACACTGAAGCTTTCTTT.

CDR3 protein: CSLMPRGGEDTQYF. The CDR3, as DNA: TGCAGCCTCATGCCGCGGGGCGGTGAAGATACGCAGTATTTT. V is TRBV29-1 and J is TRBJ2-3; possible D gene TRBD2, 6 bases. V lost 8 bases, J lost 5 bases, and 20 bases lay in between. The length of the CDR3 is 14 residues. Germline V gives CDR1 SQVTM, CDR2 ANQGSEA.

This chain connects TRBV24-1 to TRBJ1-5, with a weak D call TRBD1 (6 bases). The germline V gene encodes CDR1 KGHDR and CDR2 SFDVKD. Trimming took 5 bases from V and 0 from J, leaving 28 bases between them. There are 21 residues in the CDR3. The CDR3 DNA sequence: TGTGCCACCAGTGCGAGGGGGGGAGACCCCTGCACAACCCATAGCAATCAGCCCCAGCATTTT. It translates to CATSARGGDPCTTHSNQPQHF.

The chain carries TRBV5-4 and TRBJ2-3, with 11 bases fitting TRBD2. The CDR3 totals 16 residues. The junction had 7 bases not matched to a gene; V was cut back by 4 bases and J by 3 bases. The V gene's germline CDR1 is SGHNT and CDR2 YYREEE (reference sequence). The CDR3 is CASSRHLAGGTDTQYF. The CDR3 DNA follows: TGTGCCAGCAGCAGGCACCTAGCGGGAGGTACAGATACGCAGTATTTT.

V gene TRBV5-1 combines with J gene TRBJ2-1; 14 bases fit TRBD2. Germline CDR1 reads SGHRS; CDR2 reads YFSETQ. The CDR3 spans 18 residues. V lost 0 bases and J lost 1; bases outside the gene matches: 3. The CDR3 is CASSLGLAGGTSYNEQFF. As DNA, the CDR3 is TGCGCCAGCAGCTTGGGACTAGCGGGAGGGACATCCTACAATGAGCAGTTCTTC.

CDR3 nucleotides: TGTGCCAGCAGCTTGGACAGGGCTGGAAACACCATATATTTT. It specifies CASSLDRAGNTIYF. This chain joins TRBV6-6 and TRBJ1-3; TRBD1 aligns across 8 bases. Germline assignment: CDR1 MNHNY and CDR2 SVGAGI (reference sequence). The J segment lost 2 bases and the V segment lost 6 bases, leaving 3 bases of the junction unmatched. This CDR3 comprises 14 residues.

This sequence joins TRBV6-2 or TRBV6-3 and TRBJ1-2, with 9 bases that match TRBD1. Losses at the gene ends were 4 bases for V and 0 bases for J; bases not matched to a gene: 9. CDR1 and CDR2 from the germline V gene are MNHEY and SVGEGT. The CDR3 contains 17 residues. CDR3 region: CASSWPGQGGSNYGYTF. CDR3 in DNA: TGTGCCAGCAGTTGGCCGGGACAGGGAGGGTCTAACTATGGCTACACCTTC.